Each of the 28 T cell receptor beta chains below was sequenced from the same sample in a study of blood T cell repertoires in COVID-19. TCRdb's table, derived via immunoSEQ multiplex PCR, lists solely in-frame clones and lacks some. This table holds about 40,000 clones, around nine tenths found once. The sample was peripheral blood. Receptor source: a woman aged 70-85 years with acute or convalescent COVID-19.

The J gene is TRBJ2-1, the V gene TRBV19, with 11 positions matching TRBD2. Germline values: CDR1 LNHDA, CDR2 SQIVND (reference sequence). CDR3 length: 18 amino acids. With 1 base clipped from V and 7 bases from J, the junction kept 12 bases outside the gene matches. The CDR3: CASSIGLAGGSLGNEQFF. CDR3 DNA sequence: TGTGCCAGTAGTATAGGGCTAGCGGGAGGCTCGCTCGGAAATGAGCAGTTCTTC.

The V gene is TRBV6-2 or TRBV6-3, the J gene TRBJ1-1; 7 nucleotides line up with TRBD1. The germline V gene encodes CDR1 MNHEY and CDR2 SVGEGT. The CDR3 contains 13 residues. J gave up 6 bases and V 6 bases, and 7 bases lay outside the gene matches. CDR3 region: CASSLGTAPEAFF. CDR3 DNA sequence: TGTGCCAGCAGCCTAGGGACAGCACCTGAAGCTTTCTTT.

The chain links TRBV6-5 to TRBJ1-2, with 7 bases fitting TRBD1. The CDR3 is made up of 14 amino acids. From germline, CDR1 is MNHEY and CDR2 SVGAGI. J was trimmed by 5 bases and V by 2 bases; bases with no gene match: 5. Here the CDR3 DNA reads TGTGCCAGCAGTTACGCGGGACAGATTTATGGCTACACCTTC. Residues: CASSYAGQIYGYTF.

CDR3 sequence: CATSRDPLITSGRAKNEQFF. The CDR3 DNA follows: TGTGCCACCAGCAGAGACCCCCTCATTACTAGCGGGAGGGCCAAAAATGAGCAGTTCTTC. The chain is built from TRBV15 and TRBJ2-1; 13 nucleotides line up with TRBD2. CDR1 and CDR2 from the germline V gene are LNHNV and YYDKDF (reference sequence). The ends lost 0 bases at V and 7 bases at J; junction bases unmatched: 15. The CDR3 consists of 20 residues. Full variable domain (outside the CDR3, taken from reference TRBV15 and TRBJ2-1): DAMVIQNPRYQVTQFGKPVTLSCSQTLNHNVMYWYQQKSSQAPKLLFHYYDKDFNNEADTPDNFQSRRPNTSFCFLDIRSPGLGDTAMYLCATSRDPLITSGRAKNEQFFGPGTRLTVL.

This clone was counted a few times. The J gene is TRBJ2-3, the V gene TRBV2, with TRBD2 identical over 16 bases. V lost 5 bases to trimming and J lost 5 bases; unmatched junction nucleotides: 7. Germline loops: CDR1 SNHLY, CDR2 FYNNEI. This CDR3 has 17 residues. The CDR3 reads CASSSGTSGGAVDTQYF. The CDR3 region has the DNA TGTGCCAGCAGTTCAGGGACTAGCGGGGGGGCGGTAGATACGCAGTATTTT.

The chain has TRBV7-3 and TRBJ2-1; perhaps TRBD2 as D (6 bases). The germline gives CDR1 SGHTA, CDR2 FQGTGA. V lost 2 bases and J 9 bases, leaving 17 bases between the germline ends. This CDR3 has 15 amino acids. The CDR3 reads CASSLLGDGRVEQFF. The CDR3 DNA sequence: TGTGCCAGCAGCTTACTCGGCGACGGGAGAGTTGAGCAGTTCTTC.

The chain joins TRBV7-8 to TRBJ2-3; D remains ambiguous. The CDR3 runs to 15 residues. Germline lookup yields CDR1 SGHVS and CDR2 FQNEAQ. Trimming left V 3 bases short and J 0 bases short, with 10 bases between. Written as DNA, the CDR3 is TGTGCCAGCAGCTTGAACACCTTTAGCACAGATACGCAGTATTTT. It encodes CASSLNTFSTDTQYF.

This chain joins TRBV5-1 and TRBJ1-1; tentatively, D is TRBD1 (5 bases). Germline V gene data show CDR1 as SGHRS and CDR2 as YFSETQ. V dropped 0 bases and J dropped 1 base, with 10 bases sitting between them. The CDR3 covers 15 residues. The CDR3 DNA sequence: TGCGCCAGCAGCTTGGGACAGCCTTCGAACACTGAAGCTTTCTTT. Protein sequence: CASSLGQPSNTEAFF.

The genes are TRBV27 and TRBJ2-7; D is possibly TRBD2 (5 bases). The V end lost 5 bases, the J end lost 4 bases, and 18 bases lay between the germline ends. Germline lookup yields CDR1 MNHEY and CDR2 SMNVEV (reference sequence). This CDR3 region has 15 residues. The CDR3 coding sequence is TGTGCCAGCAGTCAATCGACTACCAAAGTATACGAGCAGTACGTC. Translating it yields CASSQSTTKVYEQYV.

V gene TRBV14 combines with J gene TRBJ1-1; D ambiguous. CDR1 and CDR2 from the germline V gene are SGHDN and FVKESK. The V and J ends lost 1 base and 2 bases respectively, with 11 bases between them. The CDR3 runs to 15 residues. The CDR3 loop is CASSQVWQINTEAFF. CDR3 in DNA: TGTGCCAGCAGCCAAGTATGGCAGATAAACACTGAAGCTTTCTTT.

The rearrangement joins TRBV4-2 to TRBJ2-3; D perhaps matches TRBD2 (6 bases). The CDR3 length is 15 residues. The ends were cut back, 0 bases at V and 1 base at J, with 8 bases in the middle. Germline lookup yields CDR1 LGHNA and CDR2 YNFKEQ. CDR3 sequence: CASSQELAGTDTQYF. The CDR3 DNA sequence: TGTGCCAGCAGCCAAGAACTAGCTGGCACAGATACGCAGTATTTT.

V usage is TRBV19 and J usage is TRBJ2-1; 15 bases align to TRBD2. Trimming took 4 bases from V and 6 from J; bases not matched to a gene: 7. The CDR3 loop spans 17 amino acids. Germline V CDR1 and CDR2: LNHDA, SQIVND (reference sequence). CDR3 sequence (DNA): TGTGCCAGTAGTAGAAAATGGACTAGCGGGAGGGCCAATGAGCAGTTCTTC. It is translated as CASSRKWTSGRANEQFF. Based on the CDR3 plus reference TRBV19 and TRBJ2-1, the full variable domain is DGGITQSPKYLFRKEGQNVTLSCEQNLNHDAMYWYRQDPGQGLRLIYYSQIVNDFQKGDIAEGYSVSREKKESFPLTVTSAQKNPTAFYLCASSRKWTSGRANEQFFGPGTRLTVL.

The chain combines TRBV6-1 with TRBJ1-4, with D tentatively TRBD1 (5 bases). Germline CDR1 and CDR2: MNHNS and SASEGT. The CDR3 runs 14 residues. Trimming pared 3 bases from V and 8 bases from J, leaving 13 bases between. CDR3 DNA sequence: TGTGCCAGCAGTGATTGGAGGGGAGGGGAAAAACTGTTTTTT. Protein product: CASSDWRGGEKLFF.

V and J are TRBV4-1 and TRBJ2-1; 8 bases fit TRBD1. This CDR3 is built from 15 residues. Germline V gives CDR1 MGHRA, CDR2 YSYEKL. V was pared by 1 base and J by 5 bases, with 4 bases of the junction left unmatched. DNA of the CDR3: TGCGCCAGCAGCCAAGCCGGACAGGGAAACAATGAGCAGTTCTTC. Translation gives CASSQAGQGNNEQFF.

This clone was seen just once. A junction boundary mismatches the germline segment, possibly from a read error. This CDR3 is CASSLRGSGEGSYNEQFF. CDR3 in DNA: TGTGCTAGCAGCTTAAGGGGAAGCGGGGAGGGTTCCTACAATGAGCAGTTCTTC. This chain connects TRBV7-7 to TRBJ2-1; 7 positions match TRBD2. The germline V gene encodes CDR1 SSHAT and CDR2 FNYEAQ (reference sequence). This CDR3 has 18 residues.

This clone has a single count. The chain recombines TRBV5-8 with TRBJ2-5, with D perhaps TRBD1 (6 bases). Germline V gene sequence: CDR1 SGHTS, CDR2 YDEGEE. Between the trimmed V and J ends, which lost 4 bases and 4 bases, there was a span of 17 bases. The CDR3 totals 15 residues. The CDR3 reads CASSRPRGFGETQYF. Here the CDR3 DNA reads TGTGCCAGCAGCCGACCGAGGGGGTTTGGAGAGACCCAGTACTTC.

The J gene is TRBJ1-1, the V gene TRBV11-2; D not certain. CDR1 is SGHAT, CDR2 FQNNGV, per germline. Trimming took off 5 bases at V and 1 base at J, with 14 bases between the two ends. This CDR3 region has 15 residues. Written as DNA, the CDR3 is TGTGCCAGCAGCCGAACCAGGTCCAAGAACACTGAAGCTTTCTTT. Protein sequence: CASSRTRSKNTEAFF.

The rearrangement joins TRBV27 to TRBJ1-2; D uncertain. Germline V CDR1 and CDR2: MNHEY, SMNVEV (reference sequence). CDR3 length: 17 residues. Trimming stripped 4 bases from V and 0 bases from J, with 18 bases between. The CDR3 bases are TGTGCCAGCAGTTCCATCGCCCGGAGGGCAGCTAACTATGGCTACACCTTC. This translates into CASSSIARRAANYGYTF.

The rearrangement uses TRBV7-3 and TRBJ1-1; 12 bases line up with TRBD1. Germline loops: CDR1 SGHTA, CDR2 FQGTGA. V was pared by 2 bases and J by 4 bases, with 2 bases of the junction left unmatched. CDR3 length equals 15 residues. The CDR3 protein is CASSLGTGGGTEAFF. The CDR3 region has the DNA TGTGCCAGCAGCTTAGGGACAGGGGGCGGCACTGAAGCTTTCTTT.

CDR3 in amino acids: CASSLMAGGRNEQFF. DNA for the CDR3: TGTGCCAGCAGTTTGATGGCGGGGGGGCGCAATGAGCAGTTCTTC. This sequence joins TRBV28 and TRBJ2-1; TRBD2 agrees at 9 bases. V trimming: 3 bases; J trimming: 6 bases; junction bases outside the gene matches: 6. The CDR3 extends over 15 amino acids. Per germline, CDR1 MDHEN and CDR2 SYDVKM. The whole variable domain, remainder taken from reference TRBV28 and TRBJ2-1, is DVKVTQSSRYLVKRTGEKVFLECVQDMDHENMFWYRQDPGLGLRLIYFSYDVKMKEKGDIPEGYSVSREKKERFSLILESASTNQTSMYLCASSLMAGGRNEQFFGPGTRLTVL.

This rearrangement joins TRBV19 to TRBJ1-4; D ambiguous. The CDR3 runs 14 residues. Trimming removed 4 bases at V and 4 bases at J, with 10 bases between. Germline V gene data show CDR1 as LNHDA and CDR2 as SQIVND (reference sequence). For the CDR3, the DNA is TGTGCCAGTAGTACTTCCTCTTATAATGAAAAACTGTTTTTT. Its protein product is CASSTSSYNEKLFF.

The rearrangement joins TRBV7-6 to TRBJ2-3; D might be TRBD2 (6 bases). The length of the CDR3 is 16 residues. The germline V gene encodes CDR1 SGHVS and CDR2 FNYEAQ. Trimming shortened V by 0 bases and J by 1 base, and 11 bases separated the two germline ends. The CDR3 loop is CASSLAQTGGTDTQYF. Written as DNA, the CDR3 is TGTGCCAGCAGCTTAGCTCAAACGGGGGGCACAGATACGCAGTATTTT.

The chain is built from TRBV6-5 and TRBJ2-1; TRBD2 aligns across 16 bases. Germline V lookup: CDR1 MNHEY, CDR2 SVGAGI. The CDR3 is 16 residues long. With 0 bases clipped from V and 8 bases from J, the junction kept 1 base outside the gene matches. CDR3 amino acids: CASSYSGLAGGYEQFF. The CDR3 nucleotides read TGTGCCAGCAGTTACTCGGGACTAGCGGGGGGGTATGAGCAGTTCTTC.

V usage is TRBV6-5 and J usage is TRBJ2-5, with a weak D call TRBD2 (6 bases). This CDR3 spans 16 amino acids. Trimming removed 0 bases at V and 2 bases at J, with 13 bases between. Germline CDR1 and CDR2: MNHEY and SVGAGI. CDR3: CASSYSGDLAQETQYF. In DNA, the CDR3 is TGTGCCAGCAGTTACTCGGGCGATCTAGCGCAAGAGACCCAGTACTTC.

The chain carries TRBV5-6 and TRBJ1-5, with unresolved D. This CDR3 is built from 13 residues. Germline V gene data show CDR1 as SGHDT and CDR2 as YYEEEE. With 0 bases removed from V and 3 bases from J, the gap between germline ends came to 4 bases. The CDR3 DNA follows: TGTGCCAGCAGCTTGGCCTCCAATCAGCCCCAGCATTTT. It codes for CASSLASNQPQHF.

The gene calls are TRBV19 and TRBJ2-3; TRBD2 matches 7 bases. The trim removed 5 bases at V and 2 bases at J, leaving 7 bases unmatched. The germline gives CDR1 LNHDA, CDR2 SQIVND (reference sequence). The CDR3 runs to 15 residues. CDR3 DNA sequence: TGTGCCAGTAGTGACGCAGCGGGGATCACAGATACGCAGTATTTT. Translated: CASSDAAGITDTQYF.

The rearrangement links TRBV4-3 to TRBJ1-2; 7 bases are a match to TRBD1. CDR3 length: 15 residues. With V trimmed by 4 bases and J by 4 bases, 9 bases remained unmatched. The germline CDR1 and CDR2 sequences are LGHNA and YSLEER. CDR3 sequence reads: CASSPGTSGGYGYTF. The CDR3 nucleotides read TGCGCCAGCAGCCCGGGGACTTCAGGGGGCTATGGCTACACCTTC.

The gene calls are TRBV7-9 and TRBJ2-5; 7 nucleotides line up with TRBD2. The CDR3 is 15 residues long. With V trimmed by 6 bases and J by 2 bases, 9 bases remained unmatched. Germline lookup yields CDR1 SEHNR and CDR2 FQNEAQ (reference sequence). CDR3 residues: CASSISSGSQETQYF. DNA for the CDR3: TGTGCCAGCAGTATCTCTAGCGGTAGTCAAGAGACCCAGTACTTC.